This entry is about one T cell receptor (beta chain). Its antigen is not known. TCRdb re-called the 5' RACE reads with MiXCR, one entry per CDR3 protein. Of about 460,000 distinct CDR3 sequences in the sample, 13% to 15% were seen once. This entry is derived from a study of identical twins. Study findings and constraints: For monozygotic twins, models underestimated out-of-frame TCR alpha sharing.

V was shortened by 5 bases and J by 2 bases, with 18 bases between the two germline ends. This CDR3 region has 16 residues. Germline assignment: CDR1 SGHAT and CDR2 FQNNGV. This sample was also put to use in a study of yellow fever vaccine responses in identical twins.

This chain connects TRBV11-2 to TRBJ1-1; TRBD1 might be the D (6 bases). Sequencing was performed on CD4+ T cells sorted from blood. This TCR derives from a woman younger than 30 in good health. The CDR3, as DNA: TGTGCCAGCAGCCCATCATTCACAGGGATCAACACTGAAGCTTTCTTT. Its translation: CASSPSFTGINTEAFF.